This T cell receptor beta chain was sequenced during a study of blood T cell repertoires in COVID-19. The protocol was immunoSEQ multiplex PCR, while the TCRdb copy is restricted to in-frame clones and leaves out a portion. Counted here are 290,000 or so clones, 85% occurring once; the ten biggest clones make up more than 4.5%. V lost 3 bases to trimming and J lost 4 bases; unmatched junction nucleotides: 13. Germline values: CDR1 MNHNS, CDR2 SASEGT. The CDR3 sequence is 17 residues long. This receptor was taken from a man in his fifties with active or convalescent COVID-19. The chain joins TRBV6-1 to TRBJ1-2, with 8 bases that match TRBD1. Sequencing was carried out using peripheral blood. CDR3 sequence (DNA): TGTGCCAGCAGTGATGACAGGGGATCCCTAGAGCTCTATGGCTACACCTTC. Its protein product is CASSDDRGSLELYGYTF.